This T cell receptor (beta chain) was captured in a study of regulatory T cells in long-lasting Graves disease. Study results and caveats: Those with persistent disease had in common more public clonotypes (about 2,700) than new patients (about 970). With persistent disease, TRBV28, TRBJ1-2 and TRBJ2-5 were the favored segments.

Stated time point: newly diagnosed GD, antithyroid drugs for less than 3 months. Generation of the TCR library employed RNA extracted from PBMCs. Arm-PCR of CDR3 regions and iRepertoire HTBI primers were the basis on which TCR beta libraries were built. Each CDR3 protein gets one entry after TCRdb re-called the multiplex PCR reads with MiXCR. The sample lists roughly 510,000 distinct CDR3 sequences, about 16% occurring once. This clonotype was counted at least ten times. Antigen: not known. V shed 4 bases and J shed 10 bases, with 11 bases lying between them. CDR3 length equals 12 residues. Germline CDR1 reads SGHAT; CDR2 reads FQNNGV. A further study also used this sample, focusing on T cells in Graves' hyperthyroidism and ophthalmopathy. Turning to that study: The HTBI set primed first-round TCR CDR3 RT-PCR.

The specimen was peripheral blood mononuclear cells (PBMCs), collected at new diagnosis, from a patient treated with antithyroid drugs. The chain employs TRBV11-2 and TRBJ2-1, with D perhaps TRBD2 (5 bases). The TCR comes from a man between 18 and 29 years old with Graves disease. DNA of the CDR3: TGTGCCAGCAGCTCCACTAGGCGCGAGCAGTTCTTC. The encoded protein is CASSSTRREQFF.